The TCR beta chain under discussion was sequenced for a study of cytomegalovirus exposure and HLA in healthy donors (dated by TCRdb to between 2016 and 2019). Broadly, across the study: In an earlier analysis of roughly 590 of the donors, approximately 260 Gb of sequence data and just under 120 million unique TCR beta sequences from roughly 190 million T cells were reported. An early release that covered some 630 HLA-typed donors contained around 300 gigabases of sequencing data and about 93 million unique TCR sequences. The genetic ancestry cluster associated with self-reported Caucasian donors included around four fifths of the approximately 430 genotyped donors. The aim of the study was to test whether cataloging public T cell receptors could identify signatures of past pathogen exposure. The study used immunosequencing to profile the T cell repertoires of approximately 640 subjects and linked those repertoires to cytomegalovirus serostatus. In addition to the first cohort of 650 to 800 subjects, a separate validation cohort of approximately 130 different subjects was used. To predict cytomegalovirus infection status, the study brought together high-throughput TCR immunosequencing, statistical association of individual TCRs with disease status, and machine learning. To study patterns of TCR occurrence, a later analysis re-analyzed previously published TCR beta repertoires from around 670 donors and added high-resolution HLA genotyping. Rather than drawing on any new phenotypic data, the later analysis identified candidate immune exposures from TCR beta sequences and the way those sequences occurred across donors. An earlier analysis of several hundred of the donors applied high-throughput TCR beta sequencing to assess whether each TCR beta V gene segment acted as functional or pseudogenic. Donor age, sex, ethnicity and CMV serostatus were compiled together with the repertoire data. In a later genetic analysis, genome-wide SNP genotypes for about three fifths of the roughly 670 donors were used, and that subset was treated as a discovery cohort. Every repertoire in the discovery cohort had been generated on one and the same sequencing platform. Both class I and class II loci were covered by HLA typing, at four-digit resolution. The number of typed donors differed by locus: roughly 620-630 for A, B, C, DRB1 and DQB1; approximately 520 for DQA1; 606 for DPA1; and roughly 450 for DPB1. Roughly 5 DR-DQ haplotypes were handled as single units for association and clustering because linkage in the cohort was strong. Across around 400 genotyped donors of the cohort, an average of roughly 230,000 unique TCR beta nucleotide sequences per donor were sequenced, and 15% to 20% of those sequences were non-productive. What the work shows at the level of the full study, not this receptor alone: Correlated functional status among segregating V segments might reflect linkage disequilibrium, but an unknown experimental factor could not be ruled out. In vitro tests confirmed that a few of the cytomegalovirus-associated TCR beta chains recognize cytomegalovirus antigens. In a later analysis, HLA-associated TCR beta chains were found to be more clonally expanded and to have lower generation probabilities than equally common non-associated chains. A cluster of highly shared sequence variants was judged likely to represent a technical artifact of the sequencing pipeline. While some public TCRs were present in many individuals, most TCR sequences turned up only very rarely across donors. This cohort had only TCR beta chains sequenced, and the lack of alpha or paired-chain data limited which features could be detected. In a later analysis, TCR association rates were found to vary across HLA loci, with the most associated TCRs seen for DRB1 alleles and the fewest for HLA-C alleles. The classifier was reported to diagnose cytomegalovirus status with high specificity and sensitivity in both the original cohort and the validation cohort. The presence/absence analyses assumed that sequencing depth was roughly uniform across donors, and that assumption may not be true. A later analysis associated about 17,000 TCR beta sequences with specific HLA alleles at a false discovery rate of 0.05. The authors suggested that the approach could potentially be extended to other disease states and immunological phenotypes. Because counts were too low, 15 to 20 rarely observed V segments, including chromosome 9 orphons, were excluded from the earlier analysis of around 590 of the donors. The 87-base-pair reads could not distinguish some IMGT-functional V segments, including TRBV6-2 and TRBV6-3, so those segments were excluded. A later analysis reported that several top co-occurrence clusters appeared linked to parvovirus B19, influenza, CMV and Epstein-Barr virus. A later genetic analysis associated a missense DCLRE1C variant with V-gene and J-gene trimming of TCR beta chains, and an independent cohort replicated the association. Compared with the approximately 700-donor mean, donors in an Asian-associated ancestry cluster had fewer N-insertions in productive TCRs, according to a later genetic analysis. The only immune exposure information available for the cohort was CMV serostatus. In an earlier analysis of some 640 of the donors, most TCR beta V segments were observed in productive rearrangements about 90% or about 30% of the time, broadly matching IMGT annotations. A total of 164 TCR beta chains were listed by the study as associated with cytomegalovirus. In a later analysis, most CMV-associated TCR beta chains were found to appear HLA-restricted, with HLA associations seemingly driven largely by CMV exposure. Because some donors lacked HLA typing at each locus, the association tests relied only on the typed subset. A further reported finding was that TCR beta sequences accurately predicted the HLA-A and HLA-B alleles for most subjects in the first cohort. Assigning TCR associations to individual alleles was difficult when HLA alleles, especially DR and DQ, strongly co-occurred.

The germline V gene sets CDR1 to SGHVS and CDR2 to FQNEAQ. The cysteine opens and the phenylalanine closes a CDR3 of 13 amino acids. The sequence is cut down to CDR3 DNA, 39 bases in frame from base 1. Libraries were constructed by the immunoSEQ multiplex PCR assay. For the multiplex PCR, a mixture combining 60 forward primers for TCR Vbeta segments and 13 reverse primers for TCR Jbeta segments was used. The CDR3 region of rearranged TCR beta genes was amplified from genomic DNA with a multiplex PCR assay. The Illumina HiSeq System was used to sequence the amplified TCR beta libraries as 87-base-pair reads. As for the original processing: In a later analysis, some 80 million unique TCR beta chains were counted across the roughly 610 repertoires, and roughly 10 million of these chains were shared by at least two donors. Raw reads were error-corrected and collapsed into unique sequences with a nearest-neighbor algorithm that merged closely related sequences to remove PCR and sequencing errors. V, D and J gene segments were assigned by aligning CDR3 sequences to IMGT reference sequences. For a sequence to be retained, a match of at least six nucleotides to both a V gene segment and a J gene segment was required. Rearrangements were classified as productive when the CDR3 lacked stop codons and remained in frame with V and J, and all other rearrangements were classified as non-productive. Following IMGT convention, CDR3 was defined as the stretch from the second conserved V-encoded cysteine to the conserved J-encoded phenylalanine. The earlier analysis of about 590 of the donors excluded sequences that lacked an unambiguous match to a single V gene segment. An earlier analysis of fewer than 650 of the donors classified V segments as functional when productive rearrangements were above 56.7% and as segregating when the standard deviation between donors was above 5%. A statistical classification framework was built for diagnosing cytomegalovirus status from the catalog of TCR beta chain sequences. In a later analysis, TCR nucleotide sequences were compared against IMGT/GENE-DB human TR gene sequences so that V and J genes could be assigned. The TCRdist pipeline was used in a later analysis to assign CDR3 sequences and most-parsimonious VDJ recombination scenarios. A later analysis defined each TCR beta chain by its CDR3 amino acid sequence plus V-gene family, and excluded reads lacking a unique V-gene family. As a way to deal with suspected cross-contamination and a sequencing artifact, a later analysis dropped hundreds of nucleotide sequences that were highly shared and had low generation probability. In a later analysis, a clonal expansion index for each public chain was calculated from normalized within-repertoire ranks of inferred template counts. In a later analysis, generation probabilities were computed using a VDJ recombination model fitted to out-of-frame rearrangements, and the results were checked against IGoR. Hypergeometric tests were used in a later analysis to score TCR-TCR, TCR-HLA and TCR-CMV co-occurrence, with a repertoire-size bias correction applied to the TCR pairs. False discovery rates were estimated in a later analysis by permuting HLA or CMV assignments 20 times. In a later analysis, co-occurring TCRs were grouped with DBSCAN, and TCRdist sequence similarity was added when clustering was performed within HLA-allele-positive subsets. For co-occurrence clustering, repertoires with fewer than 30,000 or more than 120,000 public chains were excluded, along with five or six repertoires with anomalous nucleotide sharing. TCRdb provides this immuneACCESS table in a form limited to in-frame rearrangements. Some clones are lacking; in checked studies, under half of them reflect an unresolved V gene, and why the rest are absent is not known. Clone size and the V and J calls come from that table; the DNA yielded D and trimming. This sample's records show about 200,000 clones. The ten largest clones take up 6.5% of the sample.

In total, roughly 670 healthy bone marrow donors made up the cohort. Cohort members were all nominally healthy when sampled, although unrecorded immune exposures were likely present. The donor tested CMV seronegative, placing the donor among the 350 or so seronegative members of the cohort. Every donor gave a peripheral blood sample, and the peripheral blood mononuclear cells from that sample were used for TCR beta sequencing. The Qiagen DNeasy Blood Extraction Kit was used to extract genomic DNA from the blood cell samples. Regarding this clone: Its target antigen remains unknown. A junction end diverges from the germline sequence, so it may reflect a read error.

The TCR originated in a man in his thirties or forties in good health and CMV-seronegative. The chain couples TRBV7-8 to TRBJ2-7, with TRBD2 identical over 9 junction bases. Sequenced sample: PBMCs. The nucleotide sequence is TGTGCCAGCAGGTTAGCGGGAGTCGGCGAGCAGTACTTC. It codes for CASRLAGVGEQYF. Reference TRBV7-8 and TRBJ2-7 genes cover what lies past the CDR3, so the full variable domain is GAGVSQSPRYKVAKRGQDVALRCDPISGHVSLFWYQQALGQGPEFLTYFQNEAQLDKSGLPSDRFFAERPEGSVSTLKIQRTQQEDSAVYLCASRLAGVGEQYFGPGTRLTVT.